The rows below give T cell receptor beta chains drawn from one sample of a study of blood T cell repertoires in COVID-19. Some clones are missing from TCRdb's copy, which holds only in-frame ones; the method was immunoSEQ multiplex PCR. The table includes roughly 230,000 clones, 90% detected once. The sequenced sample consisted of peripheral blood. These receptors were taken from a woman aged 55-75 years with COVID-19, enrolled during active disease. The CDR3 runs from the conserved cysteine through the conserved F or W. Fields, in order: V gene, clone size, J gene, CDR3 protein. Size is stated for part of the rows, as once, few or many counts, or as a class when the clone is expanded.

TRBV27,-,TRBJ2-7,CASSLSAGPASSYEQYF
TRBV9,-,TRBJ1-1,CASSVVADRDAEAFF
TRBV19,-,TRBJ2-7,CASSIDSAGIYEQYF
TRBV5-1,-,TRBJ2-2,CASSPRTGNGELFF
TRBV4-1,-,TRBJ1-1,CASSQDQALNTEAFF
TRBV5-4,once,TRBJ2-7,CASSLSTGEYYEQYF
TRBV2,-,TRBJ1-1,CASSDTFEAFF
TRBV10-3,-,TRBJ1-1,CAISEPPAEAFF
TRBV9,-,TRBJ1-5,CASSVTDSAYQPQHF
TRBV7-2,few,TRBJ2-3,CASRSGDTQYF
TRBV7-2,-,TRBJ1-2,CASSARRTGALF
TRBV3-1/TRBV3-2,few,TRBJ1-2,CASSQTGFRSGYTF
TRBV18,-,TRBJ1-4,CASSSAGGSNEKLFF
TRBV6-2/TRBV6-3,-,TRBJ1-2,CASSSNTGEGYTF
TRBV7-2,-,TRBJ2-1,CASSDDWNTNEQFF
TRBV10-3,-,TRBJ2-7,CAISGGQGAREQYF
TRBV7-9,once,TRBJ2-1,CASSSYRLTGQHYNEQFF
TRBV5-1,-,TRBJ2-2,CASSEKTRGGALTGELFF
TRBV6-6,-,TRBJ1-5,CASSEDRGHGQPQHF
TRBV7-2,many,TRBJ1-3,CASSLASGNTIYF